The TCR beta chain described here comes from a study of CD8 T cells in ankylosing spondylitis. Study findings and constraints: Reportedly, disease-linked clones are significantly enriched in ankylosing spondylitis patients' matched synovial fluid. A motif of 7 to 9 highly homologous TCR beta variants was seen as apparently characteristic of ankylosing spondylitis blood.

The trim removed 7 bases at V and 5 bases at J, leaving 5 bases unmatched. The CDR3 is 14 amino acids. Of note for this clonotype: Its antigen is still unknown.

For TCR beta, libraries came from quantitative 5'-RACE with molecular barcodes. A single record per CDR3 protein comes from TCRdb applying MiXCR to the 5' RACE reads. This table has about 540,000 distinct CDR3 sequences, approximately 11% appearing once. The source is a male donor with ankylosing spondylitis. The chain links TRBV12-3 or TRBV12-4 to TRBJ2-3; TRBD2 aligns across 11 bases. Sequencing was performed on blood, either unsorted or a sorted T cell fraction (not recorded which). The CDR3 here is CASKLAGDGDTQYF. The CDR3 nucleotides are TGTGCCAGCAAACTAGCGGGAGATGGAGATACGCAGTATTTT.